The present TCR beta chain was sequenced within a study of cytomegalovirus exposure and HLA in healthy donors (TCRdb year 2017). For the study in its entirety: A later analysis indicated that the 120 or so validation repertoires were generated on the platform also employed for the approximately 670 repertoires of the first cohort. To predict cytomegalovirus infection status, the study brought together high-throughput TCR immunosequencing, statistical association of individual TCRs with disease status, and machine learning. The study aimed to test whether cataloging public T cell receptors could reveal signatures of past pathogen exposure. Besides the first cohort of approximately 670 subjects, a separate validation cohort made up of over 100 different subjects was used. What the study reported, not specific to this receptor: The study gave a list of 150 to 200 TCR beta chains associated with cytomegalovirus. Most TCR sequences were seen in very few donors, while some public TCRs were found in many individuals. The validation cohort had no HLA typing available for a later analysis, so co-occurrence within that cohort was assessed over all 130 or so repertoires. The classifier was reported to diagnose cytomegalovirus status with high specificity and sensitivity in both the original and validation cohorts. A few of the identified cytomegalovirus-associated TCR beta chains were confirmed in vitro to be specific for cytomegalovirus antigens. According to the authors, the approach could potentially be generalized to other disease states and immunological phenotypes. Of the cluster scores, 90% to 95% were above 0 in a later analysis, which found that TCRs clustered in the first cohort also tended to co-occur in the 95 to 150 validation repertoires.

Libraries were constructed by the immunoSEQ multiplex PCR assay. The original methods were these. A statistical classification framework was built for diagnosing cytomegalovirus status from the catalog of TCR beta chain sequences. Drawn from immuneACCESS, this table holds only the in-frame rearrangements with V and J called that TCRdb kept. Clones are partly lost; checked studies trace under half to an unresolved V gene and leave the rest unexplained. V, J and clone size were drawn from that table, and D and trimming were deduced from the DNA. This sample has 150,000 or so clones in its table, and about 90% of those were observed once. About 6.7% of the sample is in the top ten clones. Remarks on this clone: Its antigen remains undetermined. The sample holds no much larger clone one base away, and base qualities are not on file.

The donors belonged to the validation cohort of over a hundred subjects, which was separate from the approximately 680-subject first cohort. CDR1 SGHRS and CDR2 YFSETQ are derived from the germline V gene. The CDR3 holds 11 amino acids from the cysteine to the phenylalanine. Only the CDR3 region is kept as DNA, spanning 33 bases read in frame from base 1. Between the V and J ends, shortened by 4 bases and 7 bases respectively, the junction contains 9 bases. The receptor's source is a young woman in good health and CMV-seropositive. Sequenced material: PBMCs. The chain is assembled from TRBV5-1 and TRBJ2-7; the best D guess is TRBD2, with 6 bases matching. CDR3 sequence: CASSGGREQYF. The nucleotide sequence reads TGCGCCAGCAGCGGGGGGAGGGAGCAGTACTTC.